The next 10 T cell receptor beta chains were all read from a single sample in a study of T cell responses to AZD1222 COVID-19 vaccine (dated by TCRdb to the early 2020s). To prepare the library, the immunoSEQ multiplex PCR assay was applied. TCRdb re-hosts the immuneACCESS table, in-frame sequences only. Its copies lack some clones; in the studies checked, an unresolved V gene accounts for under half of them, and the cause for the rest is not known. A total of about 130,000 clones appear in this sample, around 87% of them only once. The ten largest clones capture about 10% of the sample. Read against the paper, the sample's time point label means: baseline before first vaccination. The input for sequencing was peripheral blood, taken on day 0 of AZD1222 vaccination. The receptors shown here come from an adult in good health.

The rearrangement joins TRBV29-1 to TRBJ2-7; D ambiguous. The germline V gene encodes CDR1 SQVTM and CDR2 ANQGSEA. CDR3 length: 11 amino acids. V gave up 4 bases and J gave up 6 bases, with 10 bases separating them. CDR3 in amino acids: CSVASPGEQYF. DNA for the CDR3: TGCAGCGTTGCGTCCCCCGGCGAGCAGTACTTC.

The chain couples TRBV28 to TRBJ2-1; 12 bases agree with TRBD2. Germline V gene sequence: CDR1 MDHEN, CDR2 SYDVKM. The CDR3 runs to 16 residues. J lost 8 bases, V lost 5 bases, and 10 bases had no gene match. The DNA for the CDR3 is TGTGCCAGCAGTCTCTTGACTAGCGGGAGAGTCGATGAGCAGTTCTTC. Translated, it gives CASSLLTSGRVDEQFF.

V usage is TRBV29-1 and J usage is TRBJ2-3, with D perhaps TRBD1 or TRBD2 (5 bases each). Trimming pared 3 bases from V and 0 bases from J, leaving 13 bases between. Germline-derived CDR1 and CDR2 are SQVTM and ANQGSEA. This CDR3 has 15 amino acids. The CDR3 region has the DNA TGCAGCGTTGAGGGGGAGACAACAAGCACAGATACGCAGTATTTT. Translated, it gives CSVEGETTSTDTQYF.

The V and J genes are TRBV5-1 and TRBJ2-5; no firm D call. The CDR3 has 13 residues. Germline lookup yields CDR1 SGHRS and CDR2 YFSETQ. Between the trimmed V and J ends, which lost 4 bases and 2 bases, there was a span of 9 bases. CDR3 nucleotide sequence: TGCGCCAGCAGCCGCGCTGCGCAAGAGACCCAGTACTTC. Translating it yields CASSRAAQETQYF.

The table lists this clone with a count of one. The chain uses TRBV4-2 and TRBJ1-4, with D perhaps matching TRBD1 (5 bases). There are 16 residues in the CDR3. Trimming removed 0 bases at V and 0 bases at J, with 8 bases between. Per germline, CDR1 LGHNA and CDR2 YNFKEQ. CDR3 amino acids: CASSQEGGATNEKLFF. In DNA, the CDR3 is TGTGCCAGCAGCCAAGAGGGGGGGGCAACTAATGAAAAACTGTTTTTT.

J is TRBJ2-1 and V is TRBV5-1; 7 bases match TRBD2. The germline V gene encodes CDR1 SGHRS and CDR2 YFSETQ. J was trimmed by 11 bases and V by 1 base; bases with no gene match: 6. This CDR3 is built from 13 residues. The CDR3 sequence is CASSLLSGTKQFF. CDR3 DNA sequence: TGCGCCAGCAGCTTGTTATCCGGGACTAAGCAGTTCTTC.

The chain joins TRBV30 to TRBJ1-1; TRBD1 agrees at 7 bases. J gave up 4 bases and V 3 bases, and 8 bases lay outside the gene matches. The CDR3 consists of 14 residues. Per germline, CDR1 GTSNPN and CDR2 SVGIG (reference sequence). The CDR3 here is CAWSRTGVGTEAFF. In DNA, the CDR3 is TGTGCCTGGAGCAGGACAGGTGTGGGCACTGAAGCTTTCTTT.

V gene TRBV19 combines with J gene TRBJ2-1, with TRBD1 matching over 9 bases. V was clipped by 3 bases and J by 8 bases; unmatched bases: 8. The CDR3 has 15 residues. Per the germline V gene, CDR1 is LNHDA and CDR2 is SQIVND (reference sequence). In nucleotides, the CDR3 is TGTGCCAGTAGTATTCCGACAGGGGGGTCACATGAGCAGTTCTTC. Translating it yields CASSIPTGGSHEQFF.

The chain links TRBV7-8 to TRBJ1-5; TRBD1 might be the D (5 bases). The V gene's germline CDR1 is SGHVS and CDR2 FQNEAQ. The germline V and J ends were trimmed by 7 bases and 2 bases, with 12 bases remaining between them. CDR3 length: 14 residues. CDR3 in DNA: TGTGCCAGCATAGAGGGAGGGGGCAATCAGCCCCAGCATTTT. Its translation is CASIEGGGNQPQHF.

This clone was counted once. The chain joins TRBV27 to TRBJ1-6; a weak D match, TRBD1 (6 bases). Trimming removed 5 bases at V and 9 bases at J, with 23 bases between. Per the germline V gene, CDR1 is MNHEY and CDR2 is SMNVEV (reference sequence). The length of the CDR3 is 17 residues. In DNA, the CDR3 is TGTGCCAGCAGTCCCCCCGCAGGCGTCAAGGGGGGTTCACCCCTCCACTTT. Amino acids: CASSPPAGVKGGSPLHF.